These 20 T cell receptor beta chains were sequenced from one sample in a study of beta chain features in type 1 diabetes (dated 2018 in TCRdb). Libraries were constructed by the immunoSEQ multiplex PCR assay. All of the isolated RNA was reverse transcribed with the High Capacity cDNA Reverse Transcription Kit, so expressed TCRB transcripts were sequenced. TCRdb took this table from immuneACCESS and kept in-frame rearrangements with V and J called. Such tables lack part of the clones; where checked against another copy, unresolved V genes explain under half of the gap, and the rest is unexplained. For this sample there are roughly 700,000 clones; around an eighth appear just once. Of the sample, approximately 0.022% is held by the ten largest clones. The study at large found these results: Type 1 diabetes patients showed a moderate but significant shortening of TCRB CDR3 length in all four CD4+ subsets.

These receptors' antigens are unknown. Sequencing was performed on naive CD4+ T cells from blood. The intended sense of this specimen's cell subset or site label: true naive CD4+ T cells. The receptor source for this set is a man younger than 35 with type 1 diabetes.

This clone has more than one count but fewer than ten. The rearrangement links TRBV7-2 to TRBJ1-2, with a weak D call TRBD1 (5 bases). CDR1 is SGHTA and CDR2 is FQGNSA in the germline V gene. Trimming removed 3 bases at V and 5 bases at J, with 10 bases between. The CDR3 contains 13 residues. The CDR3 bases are TGTGCCAGCAGCTTCGCAGGGACGTATGGCTACACCTTC. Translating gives CASSFAGTYGYTF.

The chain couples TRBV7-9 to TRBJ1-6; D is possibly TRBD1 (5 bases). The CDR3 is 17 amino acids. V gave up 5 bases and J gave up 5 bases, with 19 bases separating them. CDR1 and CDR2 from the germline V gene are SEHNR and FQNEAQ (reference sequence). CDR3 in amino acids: CASSPLVGGKHNSPLHF. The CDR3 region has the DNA TGTGCCAGCAGCCCCCTCGTGGGGGGGAAACATAATTCACCCCTCCACTTT.

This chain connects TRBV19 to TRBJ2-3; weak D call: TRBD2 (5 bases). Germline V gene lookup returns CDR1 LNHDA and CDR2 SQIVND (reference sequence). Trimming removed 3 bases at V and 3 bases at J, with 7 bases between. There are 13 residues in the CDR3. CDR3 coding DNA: TGTGCCAGTAGTATTAGCGTAACAGATACGCAGTATTTT. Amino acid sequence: CASSISVTDTQYF.

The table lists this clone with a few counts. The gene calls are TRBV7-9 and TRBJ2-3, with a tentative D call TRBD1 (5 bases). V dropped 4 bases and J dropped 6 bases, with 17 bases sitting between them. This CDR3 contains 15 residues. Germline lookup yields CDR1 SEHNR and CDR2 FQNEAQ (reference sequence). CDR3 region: CASSWGQGLADTQYF. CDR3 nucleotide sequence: TGTGCCAGCAGCTGGGGCCAGGGCCTTGCGGATACGCAGTATTTT.

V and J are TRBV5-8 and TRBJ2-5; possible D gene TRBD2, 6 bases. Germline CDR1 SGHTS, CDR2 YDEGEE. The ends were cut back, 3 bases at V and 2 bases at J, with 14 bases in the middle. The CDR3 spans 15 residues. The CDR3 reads CASSSTAGRQETQYF. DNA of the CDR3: TGTGCCAGCAGCTCTACCGCGGGACGGCAAGAGACCCAGTACTTC.

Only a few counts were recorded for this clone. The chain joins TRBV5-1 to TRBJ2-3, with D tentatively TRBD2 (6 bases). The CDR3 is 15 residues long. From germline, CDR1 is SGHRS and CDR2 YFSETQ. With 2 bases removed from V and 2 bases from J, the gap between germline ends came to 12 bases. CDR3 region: CASSFSGRSTDTQYF. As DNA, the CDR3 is TGCGCCAGCAGCTTTTCCGGGAGATCCACAGATACGCAGTATTTT.

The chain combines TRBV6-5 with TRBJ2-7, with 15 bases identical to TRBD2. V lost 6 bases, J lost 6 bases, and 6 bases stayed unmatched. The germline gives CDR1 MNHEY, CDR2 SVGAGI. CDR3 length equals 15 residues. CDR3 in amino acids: CASRVGTSGGFEQYF. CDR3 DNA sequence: TGTGCCAGCAGGGTCGGGACTAGCGGGGGGTTCGAGCAGTACTTC.

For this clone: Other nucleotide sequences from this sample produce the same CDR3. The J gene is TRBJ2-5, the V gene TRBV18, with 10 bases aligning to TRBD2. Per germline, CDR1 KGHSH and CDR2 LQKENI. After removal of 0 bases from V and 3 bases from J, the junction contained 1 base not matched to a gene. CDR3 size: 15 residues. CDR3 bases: TGTGCCAGCTCACCACCGCTAGCGGGGGAAGAGACCCAGTACTTC. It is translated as CASSPPLAGEETQYF.

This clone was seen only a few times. The chain's CDR3 is CSVATGGGSPLHF. The CDR3 coding sequence is TGCAGCGTTGCAACGGGCGGGGGATCACCCCTCCACTTT. J is TRBJ1-6 and V is TRBV29-1, with D perhaps matching TRBD1 (5 bases). The V gene lost 4 bases and the J gene lost 10 bases, with 14 bases spanning the gap. The CDR3 is made up of 13 amino acids. Germline V CDR1 and CDR2: SQVTM, ANQGSEA.

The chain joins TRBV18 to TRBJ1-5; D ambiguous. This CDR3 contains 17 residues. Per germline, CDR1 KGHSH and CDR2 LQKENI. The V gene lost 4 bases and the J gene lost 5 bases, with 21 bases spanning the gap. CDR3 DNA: TGTGCCAGCTCACTATCGGCCGTAAACTACGAGGATCAGCCCCAGCATTTT. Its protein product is CASSLSAVNYEDQPQHF.

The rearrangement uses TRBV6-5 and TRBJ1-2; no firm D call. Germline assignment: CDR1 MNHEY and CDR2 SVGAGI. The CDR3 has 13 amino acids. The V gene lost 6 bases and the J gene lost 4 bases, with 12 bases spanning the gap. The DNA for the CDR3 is TGTGCCAGCAGCGCCGGACGGACCTATGGCTACACCTTC. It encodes CASSAGRTYGYTF.

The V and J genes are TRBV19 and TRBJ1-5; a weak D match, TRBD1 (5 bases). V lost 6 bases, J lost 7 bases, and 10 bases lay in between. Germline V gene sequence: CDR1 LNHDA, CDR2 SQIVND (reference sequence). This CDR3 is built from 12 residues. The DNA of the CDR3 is TGTGCCAGTAGCGTCGGGGGACAGCCCCAGCATTTT. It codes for CASSVGGQPQHF.

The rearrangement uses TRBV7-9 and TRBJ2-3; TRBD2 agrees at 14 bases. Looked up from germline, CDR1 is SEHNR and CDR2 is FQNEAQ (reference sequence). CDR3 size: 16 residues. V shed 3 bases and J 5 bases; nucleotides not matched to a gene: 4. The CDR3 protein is CASSLGLAGVRDTQYF. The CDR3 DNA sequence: TGTGCCAGCAGCTTGGGACTAGCGGGGGTCAGAGATACGCAGTATTTT.

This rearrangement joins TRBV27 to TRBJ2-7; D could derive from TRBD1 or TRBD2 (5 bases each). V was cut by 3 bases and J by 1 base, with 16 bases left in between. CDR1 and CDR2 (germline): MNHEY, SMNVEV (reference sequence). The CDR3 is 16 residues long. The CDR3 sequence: CASSLGRTSESYEQYF. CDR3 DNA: TGTGCCAGCAGTTTGGGACGGACTTCGGAGTCCTACGAGCAGTACTTC.

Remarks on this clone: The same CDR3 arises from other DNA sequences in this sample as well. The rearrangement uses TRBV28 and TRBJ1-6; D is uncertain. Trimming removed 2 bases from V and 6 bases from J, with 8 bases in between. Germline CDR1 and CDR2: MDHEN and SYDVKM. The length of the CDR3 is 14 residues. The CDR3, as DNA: TGTGCCAGCAGTTTAGGAGGACGTAATTCACCCCTCCACTTT. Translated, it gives CASSLGGRNSPLHF.

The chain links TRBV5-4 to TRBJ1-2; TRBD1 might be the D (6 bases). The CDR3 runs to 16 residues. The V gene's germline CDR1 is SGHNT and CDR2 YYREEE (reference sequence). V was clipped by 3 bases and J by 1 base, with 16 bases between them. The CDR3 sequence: CASSWGGGRDNYGYTF. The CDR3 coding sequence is TGTGCCAGCAGCTGGGGTGGGGGCAGAGATAACTATGGCTACACCTTC.

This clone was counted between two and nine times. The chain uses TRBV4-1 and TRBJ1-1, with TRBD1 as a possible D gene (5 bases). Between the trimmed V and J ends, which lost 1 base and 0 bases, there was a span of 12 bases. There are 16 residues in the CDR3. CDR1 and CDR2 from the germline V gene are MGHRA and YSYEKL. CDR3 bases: TGCGCCAGCAGCCAAGTAGATCAGGGATTGAACACTGAAGCTTTCTTT. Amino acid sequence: CASSQVDQGLNTEAFF.

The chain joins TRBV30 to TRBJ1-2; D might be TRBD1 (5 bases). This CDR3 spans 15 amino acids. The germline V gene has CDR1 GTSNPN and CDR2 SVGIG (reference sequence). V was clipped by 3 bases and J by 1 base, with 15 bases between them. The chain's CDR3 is CAWRGAVFLNYGYTF. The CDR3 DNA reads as TGTGCCTGGAGAGGGGCAGTGTTTCTTAACTATGGCTACACCTTC.

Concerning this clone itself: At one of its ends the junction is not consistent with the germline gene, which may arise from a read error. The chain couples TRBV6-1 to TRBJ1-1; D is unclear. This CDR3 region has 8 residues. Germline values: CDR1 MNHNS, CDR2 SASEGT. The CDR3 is CASTEAFF. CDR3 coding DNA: TGTGCCAGCACTGAAGCTTTCTTT.

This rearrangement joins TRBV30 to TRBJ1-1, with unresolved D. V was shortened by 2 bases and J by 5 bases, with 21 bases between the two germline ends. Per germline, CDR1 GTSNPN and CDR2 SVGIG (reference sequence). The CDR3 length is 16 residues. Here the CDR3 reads CAWSLGLPGKGTEAFF. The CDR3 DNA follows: TGTGCCTGGAGTCTTGGACTTCCCGGGAAAGGGACTGAAGCTTTCTTT.